Listed here are 5 T cell receptor beta chains from one sample, sequenced in a study of CD8 T cells in Susac syndrome. Random-hexamer reverse transcription was applied to roughly 0.5 to 1 ug RNA. TCRdb ran MiXCR on the immunoSEQ multiplex PCR reads and lists one entry per CDR3 protein. The table has some 130,000 distinct CDR3 sequences, 90% to 95% seen once. The sequenced sample was CD8+ T cells from PBMCs. Receptor source: a human donor with multiple sclerosis.

The chain couples TRBV24-1 to TRBJ2-2; D is unclear. Trimming stripped 5 bases from V and 6 bases from J, with 12 bases between. CDR3 length: 14 amino acids. CDR1 and CDR2 (germline): KGHDR, SFDVKD. The CDR3 region has the DNA TGTGCCACCAGTGCTCCCTACGGCTCCGGGGAGCTGTTTTTT. It yields the protein CATSAPYGSGELFF.

The J gene is TRBJ2-7, the V gene TRBV27; the match to TRBD2 covers 10 bases. There are 14 residues in the CDR3. V gave up 1 base and J gave up 5 bases; unmatched junction bases: 2. Germline V CDR1 and CDR2: MNHEY, SMNVEV (reference sequence). In DNA, the CDR3 is TGTGCCAGCAGTTTATATAGCGGGAGGAACGAGCAGTACTTC. This codes for CASSLYSGRNEQYF.

The chain uses TRBV7-8 and TRBJ2-4; no definite D call. The CDR3 consists of 15 residues. Germline CDR1 and CDR2: SGHVS and FQNEAQ. V lost 6 bases and J lost 2, with 14 bases in between. DNA for the CDR3: TGTGCCAGCAGTTTATACCGGACCTCCAAAAACATTCAGTACTTC. It codes for CASSLYRTSKNIQYF.

The chain has TRBV6-5 and TRBJ2-7, with TRBD1 matching over 7 bases. This CDR3 has 14 amino acids. Germline V gene sequence: CDR1 MNHEY, CDR2 SVGAGI. V dropped 2 bases and J dropped 5; count of bases not matched to a gene: 6. CDR3 amino acids: CASSYPTGSNEQYF. The DNA of the CDR3 is TGTGCCAGCAGTTACCCGACAGGGTCTAACGAGCAGTACTTC.

The V gene is TRBV20-1, the J gene TRBJ1-1; D is ambiguous. The germline V and J ends were trimmed by 0 bases and 3 bases, with 11 bases remaining between them. CDR1 and CDR2 (germline): DFQATT, SNEGSKA (reference sequence). The CDR3 covers 14 residues. The CDR3 reads CSAREDTEYTEAFF. In nucleotides, the CDR3 is TGCAGTGCTAGAGAAGATACGGAATACACTGAAGCTTTCTTT.